A single sample is the source of the 28 T cell receptor beta chains below, sequenced in a study of regulatory T cells in long-lasting Graves disease. Building of the TCR beta libraries involved iRepertoire HTBI primers and Arm-PCR of CDR3 regions. TCRdb itself ran the multiplex PCR reads through MiXCR, one entry per CDR3 protein. In the table there are more than 300,000 distinct CDR3 sequences, 15% to 17% of which are singletons. This sample's time point: newly diagnosed GD, antithyroid drugs for less than 3 months. From RNA extracted from PBMCs, the TCR library was made. Sequenced here: peripheral blood mononuclear cells (PBMCs), sampled at new diagnosis, from a patient treated with antithyroid drugs. Every receptor here comes from a female donor with Graves disease.

This clonotype has a count of ten or more. This chain links TRBV5-1 with TRBJ1-2, with 7 bases aligning to TRBD1. Germline V gives CDR1 SGHRS, CDR2 YFSETQ. The CDR3 sequence is 15 residues long. V lost 4 bases and J lost 1; bases outside the gene matches: 7. CDR3 protein: CASSNRQGHNYGYTF. For the CDR3, the DNA is TGCGCCAGCAGCAATCGACAGGGCCATAACTATGGCTACACCTTC.

Points on this clonotype: At one of its ends the junction is not consistent with the germline gene, which may arise from a read error. V and J are TRBV15 and TRBJ1-2; D call uncertain. The length of the CDR3 is 14 residues. Germline V CDR1 and CDR2: LNHNV, YYDKDF (reference sequence). The CDR3 spells CATGRDIDNSGYTF. The CDR3 coding sequence is TGTGCCACCGGCAGAGATATAGACAACAGTGGCTACACCTTC.

There are many counts of this clonotype. V and J are TRBV27 and TRBJ2-1; tentative D call: TRBD1 (6 bases). Trimming left V 0 bases short and J 3 bases short, with 12 bases between. This CDR3 comprises 16 residues. Germline CDR1 is MNHEY and CDR2 is SMNVEV (reference sequence). In nucleotides, the CDR3 is TGTGCCAGCAGTTTATCGGCAGGGGCTAACTACAATGAGCAGTTCTTC. Amino acid sequence: CASSLSAGANYNEQFF.

This clonotype was detected ten times or more. V gene TRBV6-1 combines with J gene TRBJ1-2, with no clear D. Germline V gene lookup returns CDR1 MNHNS and CDR2 SASEGT. Trimming removed 8 bases from V and 2 bases from J, with 12 bases in between. The CDR3 loop spans 13 amino acids. The CDR3 protein is CASERRANYGYTF. DNA of the CDR3: TGTGCCAGCGAGAGACGGGCAAACTATGGCTACACCTTC.

At least ten counts were recorded for this clonotype. This chain connects TRBV3-1 to TRBJ2-7; no clear D gene. Germline CDR1 is LGHDT and CDR2 is YNNKEL (reference sequence). V was shortened by 1 base and J by 4 bases, with 5 bases between the two germline ends. The CDR3 is made up of 12 amino acids. CDR3 DNA: TGTGCCAGCAGCCAAGCAGAATACGAGCAGTACTTC. Translating gives CASSQAEYEQYF.

This clonotype appeared once. Being one base from a much bigger clone, this may be a read error. The V and J genes are TRBV28 and TRBJ2-1; 8 bases fit TRBD2. Germline V gene data show CDR1 as MDHEN and CDR2 as SYDVKM. The V and J ends lost 5 bases and 8 bases, in that order; junction bases with no gene match: 14. There are 16 residues in the CDR3. The CDR3 nucleotides read TGTGCCAGCAGTCTTGGAGTTAGACTAGCGAAAGATGAGCAGTTCTTC. Translation: CASSLGVRLAKDEQFF.

This clonotype was seen only a few times. The V and J genes are TRBV5-4 and TRBJ1-2; D is ambiguous. V shed 0 bases and J shed 8 bases, with 14 bases lying between them. CDR1 and CDR2 from the germline V gene are SGHNT and YYREEE (reference sequence). The CDR3 is 14 residues long. CDR3 sequence reads: CASSLGMGMGGYTF. As DNA, the CDR3 is TGTGCCAGCAGCTTGGGTATGGGGATGGGCGGCTACACCTTC. Full variable domain (remainder filled in from reference TRBV5-4 and TRBJ1-2): ETGVTQSPTHLIKTRGQQVTLRCSSQSGHNTVSWYQQALGQGPQFIFQYYREEENGRGNFPPRFSGLQFPNYSSELNVNALELDDSALYLCASSLGMGMGGYTFGSGTRLTVV.

Ten or more counts support this clonotype. V usage is TRBV10-3 and J usage is TRBJ2-5, with 7 bases matching TRBD1. This CDR3 has 14 residues. From germline, CDR1 is ENHRY and CDR2 SYGVKD. V lost 3 bases to trimming and J lost 5 bases; unmatched junction nucleotides: 6. CDR3 DNA: TGTGCCATCAGTGACCCAGGGGGTCGCGAGACCCAGTACTTC. Its protein is CAISDPGGRETQYF.

This clonotype was detected many times. This chain uses TRBV5-1 with TRBJ2-2; TRBD1 aligns across 7 bases. CDR3 length equals 18 residues. CDR1 and CDR2 from the germline V gene are SGHRS and YFSETQ. The V segment lost 0 bases and the J segment 0 bases; nucleotides outside the gene matches: 8. CDR3 coding DNA: TGCGCCAGCAGCTTGGTTATTGTACAGGGGCCGAACACCGGGGAGCTGTTTTTT. It translates to CASSLVIVQGPNTGELFF.

This clonotype was counted ten times or more. The V call is TRBV6-5, the J call TRBJ2-3; the match to TRBD1 covers 8 bases. The CDR3 length is 17 residues. Germline CDR1 reads MNHEY; CDR2 reads SVGAGI. Unmatched junction bases numbered 12, after V lost 2 bases and J lost 5 bases. As DNA, the CDR3 is TGTGCCAGCAGTTACGACCAAGGACAGGGAAGTAGAGATACGCAGTATTTT. Its translation is CASSYDQGQGSRDTQYF.

The V call is TRBV6-2 or TRBV6-3, the J call TRBJ2-5; D might be TRBD1 (5 bases). Germline V gene lookup returns CDR1 MNHEY and CDR2 SVGEGT. The CDR3 loop spans 15 amino acids. With 4 bases removed from V and 3 bases from J, the gap between germline ends came to 15 bases. CDR3 loop: CASSFRTGREETQYF. As DNA, the CDR3 is TGTGCCAGCAGTTTCCGGACCGGCAGGGAAGAGACCCAGTACTTC.

This clonotype was seen ten or more times. The V and J genes are TRBV12-3 or TRBV12-4 and TRBJ1-2; 8 nucleotides match TRBD1. V lost 2 bases to trimming and J lost 4 bases; unmatched junction nucleotides: 9. CDR3 length equals 16 residues. CDR3 protein: CASSLPIPTGVYGYTF. CDR3 DNA sequence: TGTGCCAGCAGTTTACCTATTCCGACAGGGGTCTATGGCTACACCTTC.

This clonotype was observed many times. The rearrangement joins TRBV11-2 to TRBJ2-1; 7 bases are shared with TRBD2. Germline loops: CDR1 SGHAT, CDR2 FQNNGV. V dropped 0 bases and J dropped 7; count of bases not matched to a gene: 3. The CDR3 consists of 14 residues. CDR3 sequence: CASSLDSGFNEQFF. The CDR3, as DNA: TGTGCCAGCAGCTTAGATAGCGGGTTTAATGAGCAGTTCTTC. Full variable domain (rest looked up from reference TRBV11-2 and TRBJ2-1): EAGVAQSPRYKIIEKRQSVAFWCNPISGHATLYWYQQILGQGPKLLIQFQNNGVVDDSQLPKDRFSAERLKGVDSTLKIQPAKLEDSAVYLCASSLDSGFNEQFFGPGTRLTVL.

This clonotype has ten or more counts. The chain links TRBV27 to TRBJ2-1, with a tentative D call TRBD2 (6 bases). This CDR3 region has 16 residues. Germline V CDR1 and CDR2: MNHEY, SMNVEV (reference sequence). Trimming pared 5 bases from V and 7 bases from J, leaving 21 bases between. CDR3 in DNA: TGTGCCAGCAGTCAAGACCGCTACGGGACTGTAAATGAGCAGTTCTTC. It yields the protein CASSQDRYGTVNEQFF.

This clonotype was detected ten times or more. This sequence joins TRBV7-2 and TRBJ2-3, with 7 nucleotides matching TRBD2. The germline V gene has CDR1 SGHTA and CDR2 FQGNSA. Trimming removed 5 bases from V and 2 bases from J; junction bases left unmatched: 13. This CDR3 region has 17 residues. CDR3 amino acids: CASSLYPRAGVTDTQYF. CDR3 nucleotide sequence: TGTGCCAGCAGCCTGTATCCACGTGCGGGAGTCACAGATACGCAGTATTTT.

This clonotype appeared many times. The V and J genes are TRBV10-3 and TRBJ2-1, with TRBD2 matching 11 bases. The CDR3 is made up of 16 amino acids. The V and J ends lost 4 bases and 8 bases, in that order; junction bases with no gene match: 10. Looked up from germline, CDR1 is ENHRY and CDR2 is SYGVKD. The CDR3 spells CAISGPGLAAVDEQFF. The CDR3 DNA follows: TGTGCCATCAGTGGACCGGGACTAGCGGCAGTGGATGAGCAGTTCTTC.

This clonotype occurred many times. This chain links TRBV5-4 with TRBJ2-5, with TRBD1 matching over 9 bases. Germline CDR1 and CDR2: SGHNT and YYREEE (reference sequence). Trimming took 4 bases from V and 4 from J; bases not matched to a gene: 14. The length of the CDR3 is 17 residues. The CDR3 reads CASSQLRGQGTSETQYF. Here the CDR3 DNA reads TGTGCCAGCAGCCAATTACGGGGACAGGGCACGTCAGAGACCCAGTACTTC.

V and J are TRBV5-5 and TRBJ1-2; 11 positions match TRBD1. The CDR3 is 16 amino acids. CDR1 is SGHKS and CDR2 is YYEKEE in the germline V gene (reference sequence). Germline trimming cut 3 bases from V and 6 bases from J; bases unmatched to any gene: 10. The chain's CDR3 is CASSWSPGTGGNGYTF. CDR3 bases: TGTGCCAGCAGCTGGAGTCCCGGGACAGGGGGGAATGGCTACACCTTC.

In this sample, this clonotype turned up many times. In nucleotides, the CDR3 is TGTGCCAGCAGCTTTATCGGGACAAATTACAATGAGCAGTTCTTC. It is translated as CASSFIGTNYNEQFF. The gene calls are TRBV7-6 and TRBJ2-1; D may be TRBD1 (6 bases). The CDR3 sequence is 15 residues long. Looked up from germline, CDR1 is SGHVS and CDR2 is FNYEAQ. V was cut by 3 bases and J by 4 bases, with 13 bases left in between.

This clonotype was counted once. The chain carries TRBV2 and TRBJ2-3, with 8 nucleotides matching TRBD2. The tail of the sequence fits TRBJ2-5 better, so the J call may be wrong. This CDR3 region has 11 residues. Germline V lookup: CDR1 SNHLY, CDR2 FYNNEI. The CDR3 sequence is CASSGRANQYF. The CDR3 nucleotides read TGTGCCAGCAGCGGGAGGGCTAACCAGTACTTC.

This clonotype was recorded at least ten times. The chain employs TRBV27 and TRBJ2-5; 12 positions agree with TRBD1. Germline CDR1 MNHEY, CDR2 SMNVEV (reference sequence). J lost 5 bases, V lost 1 base, and 5 bases had no gene match. The CDR3 is 16 amino acids. As DNA, the CDR3 is TGTGCCAGCAGTTTATTTGGGACAGGGGGCGGGGAGACCCAGTACTTC. Its protein product is CASSLFGTGGGETQYF.

Ten or more counts support this clonotype. The chain combines TRBV7-3 with TRBJ2-2; 13 nucleotides agree with TRBD2. Germline values: CDR1 SGHTA, CDR2 FQGTGA. The CDR3 is made up of 16 amino acids. V lost 5 bases, J lost 7 bases, and 7 bases stayed unmatched. The CDR3: CASSQTSGGGVGELFF. The CDR3 bases are TGTGCCAGCAGCCAAACTAGCGGGGGGGGAGTCGGGGAGCTGTTTTTT.

Ten or more counts support this clonotype. V is TRBV12-3 or TRBV12-4 and J is TRBJ1-1; perhaps TRBD1 as D (5 bases). The V and J ends lost 3 bases and 1 base respectively, with 9 bases between them. The CDR3 is 14 amino acids. This CDR3 reads CASSFQGGNTEAFF. The CDR3 DNA is TGTGCCAGCAGTTTCCAGGGAGGGAACACTGAAGCTTTCTTT.

This clonotype was found many times. V and J are TRBV7-2 and TRBJ2-1; TRBD1 might be the D (7 bases). The germline CDR1 and CDR2 sequences are SGHTA and FQGNSA. Deletions cut 5 bases from V and 6 bases from J, with 17 bases between. The CDR3 has 15 amino acids. The CDR3 DNA sequence: TGTGCCAGCAGCGCCCGACAGGGAGGTTTCAATGAGCAGTTCTTC. This gives the protein CASSARQGGFNEQFF.

This clonotype was seen only a few times. The genes are TRBV15 and TRBJ1-5; 7 nucleotides agree with TRBD1. Looked up from germline, CDR1 is LNHNV and CDR2 is YYDKDF (reference sequence). With V trimmed by 7 bases and J by 7 bases, 7 bases remained unmatched. This CDR3 contains 13 residues. CDR3 DNA: TGTGCCACCACTGCGGACAGGTACCAGCCCCAGCATTTT. Protein product: CATTADRYQPQHF.

The genes are TRBV6-1 and TRBJ2-5, with D unresolved. The CDR3 has 12 amino acids. Germline V gene sequence: CDR1 MNHNS, CDR2 SASEGT. Trimming took off 7 bases at V and 1 base at J, with 7 bases between the two ends. CDR3 residues: CASTDTQETQYF. For the CDR3, the DNA is TGTGCCAGCACCGACACCCAAGAGACCCAGTACTTC.

V gene TRBV6-5 combines with J gene TRBJ1-2, with D uncertain. This CDR3 is built from 15 residues. The V end lost 0 bases, the J end lost 3 bases, and 11 bases lay between the germline ends. The germline CDR1 and CDR2 sequences are MNHEY and SVGAGI. CDR3 in DNA: TGTGCCAGCAGTTACTCTGAGGGCGCTGACTATGGCTACACCTTC. It encodes CASSYSEGADYGYTF.

This clonotype was observed many times. This chain connects TRBV27 to TRBJ1-2; D perhaps matches TRBD1 (5 bases). Trimming pared 6 bases from V and 3 bases from J, leaving 11 bases between. CDR1 MNHEY and CDR2 SMNVEV come from the germline V gene (reference sequence). CDR3 length: 13 amino acids. CDR3 amino acids: CASSPTGDYGYTF. Here the CDR3 DNA reads TGTGCCAGCAGCCCCACAGGAGACTATGGCTACACCTTC.